Below, one TCR beta chain is given with its context. The conserved phenylalanine or tryptophan normally closing the CDR3 is absent here, so this likely arose from a read error. No cell sorting was done before RNA was extracted from the tissue. This non-tumor lung sample came from over 3 cm beyond the tumor edge. The library came from three nested PCR rounds adapted from ARM-PCR protocols. TCRdb recomputed calls from the multiplex PCR reads with MiXCR, one row per CDR3 protein. The repertoire holds 90,000 to 110,000 distinct CDR3 sequences, with about 61% as singletons. The data originate from a study of tumor and adjacent non-tumor tissue in lung cancer. Overall study: Patients were aged about 31 to 85, approximately 11 men and 4 to 6 women, stage I to III.

The clonotype comes from a man in his sixties with non-small cell lung cancer. Sequencing was carried out using distant non-tumor lung tissue.

The CDR3 reads CASGEGQPASYTL. CDR3 coding DNA: TGTGCCAGCGGGGAAGGACAGCCCGCTAGCTACACCTTA. The V call is TRBV6-5, the J call TRBJ1-2; D perhaps matches TRBD1 (6 bases). Per the germline V gene, CDR1 is MNHEY and CDR2 is SVGAGI. Trimming removed 8 bases at V and 9 bases at J, with 19 bases between. The CDR3 spans 13 residues.